This TCR beta chain was sequenced for a study of Graves' ophthalmopathy and Graves' hyperthyroidism. Looking at the study overall: Prior to any treatment, peripheral blood was collected at the time of initial diagnosis.

Patients were excluded if they had other autoimmune diseases or uncontrolled infections, and likewise if pregnancy or lactation applied. Diagnosis relied on clinical symptoms, serum thyroxine, TRAb, thyroid ultrasound and orbital computed tomography. Using RNA transcripts, the TCR beta CDR3 regions were amplified. HTBI primers primed a first-round RT-PCR, and a second-round multiplex PCR followed. In TCRdb, the multiplex PCR reads were re-called with MiXCR into one record per CDR3 protein. The repertoire includes 650,000 to 800,000 distinct CDR3 sequences, about two fifths of them detected once, and 3% to 3.5% sits in the top ten. The germline V gene has CDR1 MNHEY and CDR2 SVGAGI. Trimming removed 6 bases at V and 8 bases at J, with 10 bases between. CDR3 length: 11 amino acids. Only a few counts were recorded for this clonotype.

The sequence was obtained from an adult man with Graves' ophthalmopathy. Sequencing was done on a sample of peripheral blood. The chain joins TRBV6-5 to TRBJ1-2; D remains ambiguous. The CDR3 reads CASSRLQGYTF. In DNA form, the CDR3 reads TGTGCCAGCAGCCGACTTCAGGGCTACACCTTC.